This entry lists 21 T cell receptor beta chains sequenced from one sample in a study of Ad26.COV2.S vaccination and SARS-CoV-2 variants. TCRdb keeps only in-frame clones here, not all; method: immunoSEQ multiplex PCR. Of about 460,000 clones listed, roughly 87% were seen once; the top ten hold approximately 1.7%. The treatment: 19 received Ad26.COV2.S at low or high dose, single or two shots; five or six received placebo; per-sample allocation not given. Sampling was done on day 63 after the first vaccine or placebo injection. This specimen consisted of peripheral blood, obtained in a trial of Ad26.COV2.S vaccine versus placebo. These TCRs come from a person between 18 and 60 years old who received the Ad26.COV2.S COVID-19 vaccine or a placebo.

V and J are TRBV18 and TRBJ2-7, with 7 nucleotides matching TRBD1. Germline trimming cut 6 bases from V and 2 bases from J; bases unmatched to any gene: 7. The CDR3 spans 14 residues. The germline CDR1 and CDR2 sequences are KGHSH and LQKENI. The CDR3 here is CASSGSGQTYEQYF. In DNA, the CDR3 is TGTGCCAGCTCCGGGTCGGGACAGACCTACGAGCAGTACTTC.

This chain uses TRBV14 with TRBJ1-5; D may be TRBD1 (5 bases). From germline, CDR1 is SGHDN and CDR2 FVKESK. V lost 0 bases and J lost 5, with 14 bases in between. The CDR3 length is 16 residues. CDR3 sequence reads: CASSQEFGRDDQPQHF. CDR3 nucleotides: TGTGCCAGCAGCCAAGAATTCGGCCGGGACGATCAGCCCCAGCATTTT.

This clone was recorded only once. The J gene is TRBJ1-1, the V gene TRBV15; tentatively, D is TRBD1 (5 bases). This CDR3 has 17 residues. The V and J ends lost 0 bases and 5 bases respectively, with 19 bases between them. CDR1 is LNHNV, CDR2 YYDKDF, per germline (reference sequence). CDR3 sequence (DNA): TGTGCCACCAGCAGAGATGTTGTGAGGGGCGCATTTACTGAAGCTTTCTTT. It is translated as CATSRDVVRGAFTEAFF.

The chain joins TRBV19 to TRBJ1-5, with D uncertain. The CDR3 spans 15 residues. The V end was cut by 7 bases, the J end by 0 bases, with 13 bases between. Per germline, CDR1 LNHDA and CDR2 SQIVND (reference sequence). The CDR3 loop reads CASTPSGYSNQPQHF. CDR3 nucleotide sequence: TGTGCCAGTACCCCTTCCGGGTATAGCAATCAGCCCCAGCATTTT.

In this sample, this clone turned up once. The V gene is TRBV4-2, the J gene TRBJ2-5; no reliable D call. Trimming cost V 0 bases and J 3 bases, with 2 bases left between them. The V gene's germline CDR1 is LGHNA and CDR2 YNFKEQ. The CDR3 spans 12 residues. The CDR3 nucleotides read TGTGCCAGCAGCCAAGAAGAAGAGACCCAGTACTTC. Translating gives CASSQEEETQYF.

The rearrangement links TRBV4-1 to TRBJ2-2; maybe TRBD1 (5 bases). Trimming cost V 1 base and J 7 bases, with 10 bases left between them. The CDR3 totals 14 residues. Germline CDR1 reads MGHRA; CDR2 reads YSYEKL. Written as DNA, the CDR3 is TGCGCCAGCAGCCAAGGCCCAGGGTTCGGGGAGCTGTTTTTT. The encoded protein is CASSQGPGFGELFF.

The chain carries TRBV27 and TRBJ2-7, with D possibly TRBD1 on 6 matching bases. The CDR3 consists of 15 residues. The germline V gene has CDR1 MNHEY and CDR2 SMNVEV (reference sequence). Trimming pared 4 bases from V and 3 bases from J, leaving 16 bases between. The CDR3 nucleotides read TGTGCCAGCAGTTCATACACGGGACAAGTCTACGAGCAGTACTTC. It codes for CASSSYTGQVYEQYF.

The V gene is TRBV28, the J gene TRBJ1-2; D is undetermined. Trimming shortened V by 5 bases and J by 4 bases, and 17 bases separated the two germline ends. There are 15 residues in the CDR3. From germline, CDR1 is MDHEN and CDR2 SYDVKM. CDR3 nucleotide sequence: TGTGCCAGCAGTGTTATGGTTCCCAACTCCTATGGCTACACCTTC. It translates to CASSVMVPNSYGYTF.

V usage is TRBV11-3 and J usage is TRBJ2-1; no firm D call. Trimming removed 6 bases from V and 7 bases from J, with 10 bases in between. Per the germline V gene, CDR1 is SGHNT and CDR2 is YENEEA. The CDR3 loop spans 12 amino acids. Here the CDR3 reads CASSSNGNEQFF. In DNA form, the CDR3 reads TGTGCCAGCAGTTCGAACGGGAATGAGCAGTTCTTC.

The gene calls are TRBV7-6 and TRBJ2-5; D is tentatively TRBD1 or TRBD2 (5 bases each). Trimming pared 5 bases from V and 1 base from J, leaving 14 bases between. Germline CDR1 reads SGHVS; CDR2 reads FNYEAQ. The length of the CDR3 is 15 residues. The CDR3 reads CASSRSWDPQETQYF. The CDR3 DNA reads as TGTGCCAGCAGCCGCTCTTGGGACCCCCAAGAGACCCAGTACTTC.

V gene TRBV7-9 combines with J gene TRBJ2-1; 12 bases are a match to TRBD2. From germline, CDR1 is SEHNR and CDR2 FQNEAQ (reference sequence). The V gene end was trimmed by 5 bases and the J gene end by 7 bases; junction bases not matched to a gene: 6. The CDR3 runs 15 residues. CDR3 residues: CASSASGGAWNEQFF. The DNA for the CDR3 is TGTGCCAGCAGCGCTAGCGGGGGGGCCTGGAATGAGCAGTTCTTC.

The rearrangement joins TRBV7-6 to TRBJ2-3; D gene ambiguous. Germline V gene sequence: CDR1 SGHVS, CDR2 FNYEAQ. V was cut by 3 bases and J by 6 bases, with 4 bases left in between. This CDR3 has 11 amino acids. CDR3 protein: CASSFSDTQYF. In DNA, the CDR3 is TGTGCCAGCAGCTTTTCTGATACGCAGTATTTT.

V usage is TRBV7-9 and J usage is TRBJ2-1; 10 bases agree with TRBD2. V was pared by 1 base and J by 7 bases, with 4 bases of the junction left unmatched. The CDR3 has 15 residues. Germline V CDR1 and CDR2: SEHNR, FQNEAQ (reference sequence). The CDR3 nucleotides are TGTGCCAGCAGCTTAGGTAGCGGGAGGAGGAATGAGCAGTTCTTC. The encoded protein is CASSLGSGRRNEQFF. The full variable domain, with the rest looked up from reference TRBV7-9 and TRBJ2-1, is DTGVSQNPRHKITKRGQNVTFRCDPISEHNRLYWYRQTLGQGPEFLTYFQNEAQLEKSRLLSDRFSAERPKGSFSTLEIQRTEQGDSAMYLCASSLGSGRRNEQFFGPGTRLTVL.

The chain joins TRBV7-8 to TRBJ2-7; TRBD1 aligns across 9 bases. This CDR3 is built from 16 residues. V gave up 1 base and J gave up 5 bases; unmatched junction bases: 9. Germline values: CDR1 SGHVS, CDR2 FQNEAQ. The CDR3 sequence is CASSLGNPGTGHEQYF. Written as DNA, the CDR3 is TGTGCCAGCAGCTTAGGGAACCCCGGGACAGGGCACGAGCAGTACTTC.

V and J are TRBV6-2 or TRBV6-3 and TRBJ1-1; TRBD1 might be the D (6 bases). The germline V and J ends were trimmed by 6 bases and 5 bases, with 13 bases remaining between them. The CDR3 spans 13 residues. Germline-derived CDR1 and CDR2 are MNHEY and SVGEGT. This chain's CDR3 is CASSRTEGTEAFF. In DNA, the CDR3 is TGTGCCAGCAGCAGGACAGAAGGAACTGAAGCTTTCTTT.

This clone was seen more than once but under ten times. The chain couples TRBV10-3 to TRBJ1-2; 8 bases are a match to TRBD1. Germline CDR1 reads ENHRY; CDR2 reads SYGVKD. The CDR3 contains 14 residues. After removal of 4 bases from V and 2 bases from J, the junction contained 3 bases not matched to a gene. The CDR3 loop reads CAISARTGNYGYTF. The CDR3 DNA follows: TGTGCCATCAGTGCTCGGACAGGGAACTATGGCTACACCTTC.

The rearrangement links TRBV5-1 to TRBJ2-4; TRBD1 aligns across 8 bases. The V gene's germline CDR1 is SGHRS and CDR2 YFSETQ. V shed 4 bases and J 5 bases; nucleotides not matched to a gene: 8. CDR3 length: 15 residues. As DNA, the CDR3 is TGCGCCAGCAGCGCAGGGACAGGCGGCGAAAACATTCAGTACTTC. Protein sequence: CASSAGTGGENIQYF.

V is TRBV4-3 and J is TRBJ1-1; 8 bases fit TRBD1. J gave up 2 bases and V 4 bases, and 6 bases lay outside the gene matches. CDR1 and CDR2 from the germline V gene are LGHNA and YSLEER. The CDR3 totals 15 residues. The CDR3 bases are TGCGCCAGCAGCCCCGGGGACAGGTCAAACACTGAAGCTTTCTTT. This gives the protein CASSPGDRSNTEAFF.

The chain carries TRBV5-1 and TRBJ1-1; D unresolved. Germline lookup yields CDR1 SGHRS and CDR2 YFSETQ. The germline V and J ends were trimmed by 4 bases and 1 base, with 8 bases remaining between them. The CDR3 is 13 residues long. As DNA, the CDR3 is TGCGCCAGCAGCACCTTATCGAACACTGAAGCTTTCTTT. This gives the protein CASSTLSNTEAFF.

The chain is built from TRBV5-1 and TRBJ1-1; 8 bases map to TRBD1. The V and J ends lost 4 bases and 4 bases, in that order; junction bases with no gene match: 3. This CDR3 region has 13 residues. Germline lookup yields CDR1 SGHRS and CDR2 YFSETQ. The CDR3 sequence: CASSPGQGTEAFF. The CDR3 nucleotides are TGCGCCAGCAGCCCCGGACAGGGCACTGAAGCTTTCTTT.

The gene calls are TRBV7-9 and TRBJ2-1, with no clear D. V lost 2 bases, J lost 9 bases, and 5 bases lay in between. The V gene's germline CDR1 is SEHNR and CDR2 FQNEAQ (reference sequence). The CDR3 totals 11 residues. CDR3 loop: CASSLTSEQFF. CDR3 bases: TGTGCCAGCAGCTTAACCAGTGAGCAGTTCTTC.